The 28 T cell receptor beta chains below all came from one sample that was sequenced in a study of blood T cells in healthy people across ages. A second PCR of 7 to 11 cycles used a sample-barcoded 5' primer and a J-beta primer mix. Via MiXCR, TCRdb re-called the 5' RACE reads, giving one row per CDR3 protein. Counted here are about 1 million distinct CDR3 sequences, more than 40% occurring once; the ten biggest clones make up about 19%. Source material: blood. These receptors were obtained from a woman aged 55-70 years in good health.

This chain uses TRBV4-2 with TRBJ1-1, with a possible D match to TRBD1 (6 bases). V shed 0 bases and J shed 1 base, with 9 bases lying between them. Germline assignment: CDR1 LGHNA and CDR2 YNFKEQ. This CDR3 is built from 15 residues. For the CDR3, the DNA is TGTGCCAGCAGCCAAGAAACAGGGTCGAACACTGAAGCTTTCTTT. Protein: CASSQETGSNTEAFF.

The rearrangement uses TRBV2 and TRBJ1-5; D might be TRBD1 (5 bases). Per germline, CDR1 SNHLY and CDR2 FYNNEI. Deletions cut 5 bases from V and 6 bases from J, with 14 bases between. This CDR3 has 14 amino acids. Here the CDR3 DNA reads TGTGCCAGCAGTTCCGACCCCGGGGGTCAGCCCCAGCATTTT. Protein product: CASSSDPGGQPQHF. Complete variable domain (other parts from reference TRBV2 and TRBJ1-5): EPEVTQTPSHQVTQMGQEVILRCVPISNHLYFYWYRQILGQKVEFLVSFYNNEISEKSEIFDDQFSVERPDGSNFTLKIRSTKLEDSAMYFCASSSDPGGQPQHFGDGTRLSIL.

This clonotype was seen only a few times. The chain recombines TRBV6-1 with TRBJ2-7, with TRBD1 matching over 12 bases. This CDR3 has 15 residues. V lost 5 bases, J lost 6 bases, and 8 bases stayed unmatched. In germline, CDR1 is MNHNS, CDR2 SASEGT. CDR3 nucleotide sequence: TGTGCCAGCAGTTCAGCGGGACAGGGGGCGTCCGAGCAGTACTTC. Protein: CASSSAGQGASEQYF.

This clonotype has at least ten counts. The chain is built from TRBV29-1 and TRBJ2-4, with D perhaps matching TRBD1 (6 bases). Per germline, CDR1 SQVTM and CDR2 ANQGSEA. The CDR3 length is 12 residues. This CDR3 is CTVGDRGNIQYF. DNA for the CDR3: TGCACCGTCGGAGATAGGGGGAACATTCAGTACTTC.

This clonotype showed up just once. The chain couples TRBV20-1 to TRBJ1-2, with D maybe TRBD1 (5 bases). Per germline, CDR1 DFQATT and CDR2 SNEGSKA (reference sequence). The ends were cut back, 7 bases at V and 6 bases at J, with 18 bases in the middle. The CDR3 contains 13 residues. The CDR3 loop is CSVPVQGKDGYTF. CDR3 DNA: TGCAGTGTCCCCGTGCAGGGAAAGGATGGCTACACCTTC.

This chain links TRBV27 with TRBJ1-5; D unclear. Trimming shortened V by 5 bases and J by 3 bases, and 14 bases separated the two germline ends. Per germline, CDR1 MNHEY and CDR2 SMNVEV (reference sequence). CDR3 size: 15 residues. CDR3 protein: CASSERKGANQPQHF. CDR3 sequence (DNA): TGTGCCAGCAGTGAAAGGAAGGGAGCCAATCAGCCCCAGCATTTT.

This rearrangement joins TRBV11-2 to TRBJ2-7; TRBD2 matches 7 bases. CDR1 and CDR2 from the germline V gene are SGHAT and FQNNGV. V dropped 1 base and J dropped 3; count of bases not matched to a gene: 3. The CDR3 extends over 14 amino acids. DNA of the CDR3: TGTGCCAGCAGCTTAGCTAGCGGACTCTACGAGCAGTACTTC. It encodes CASSLASGLYEQYF.

The chain links TRBV29-1 to TRBJ2-7; 8 nucleotides align to TRBD2. Germline assignment: CDR1 SQVTM and CDR2 ANQGSEA. V was clipped by 4 bases and J by 6 bases; unmatched bases: 11. The length of the CDR3 is 14 residues. In nucleotides, the CDR3 is TGCAGCGTTGTGTTCGGGAGGGTCGAAGGCGAGCAGTACTTC. Translating gives CSVVFGRVEGEQYF.

This clonotype appeared a single time. V gene TRBV6-5 combines with J gene TRBJ1-1; D gene ambiguous. The CDR3 covers 16 residues. The germline V gene has CDR1 MNHEY and CDR2 SVGAGI. Between the trimmed V and J ends, which lost 4 bases and 1 base, there was a span of 16 bases. DNA for the CDR3: TGTGCCAGCAGTTCCTCATGGGCGTTGGAGAACACTGAAGCTTTCTTT. This encodes CASSSSWALENTEAFF.

This clonotype was seen more than once but under ten times. The chain couples TRBV10-3 to TRBJ2-5; 15 bases line up with TRBD2. CDR1 is ENHRY, CDR2 SYGVKD, per germline. The CDR3 length is 15 residues. Trimming at V came to 6 bases and at J to 4 bases, leaving 3 bases not matched to a gene. The DNA of the CDR3 is TGTGCCATCAGGATGGGACTAGCGGGAGGAGAGACCCAGTACTTC. Protein product: CAIRMGLAGGETQYF.

In its sample, this clonotype was seen a few times. The chain recombines TRBV20-1 with TRBJ2-1, with D possibly being TRBD1 or TRBD2 (5 bases each). Germline V gene sequence: CDR1 DFQATT, CDR2 SNEGSKA (reference sequence). The CDR3 runs 13 residues. Trimming removed 3 bases at V and 5 bases at J, with 11 bases between. The CDR3 spells CSARWDGDNEQFF. CDR3 in DNA: TGCAGTGCTAGGTGGGACGGGGACAATGAGCAGTTCTTC.

The chain recombines TRBV5-6 with TRBJ2-1; 7 bases align to TRBD2. J gave up 6 bases and V 7 bases, and 7 bases lay outside the gene matches. CDR1 and CDR2 (germline): SGHDT, YYEEEE. The CDR3 contains 13 residues. The CDR3 bases are TGTGCCAGCTCACGCGGGGGAGTCAATGAGCAGTTCTTC. It encodes CASSRGGVNEQFF.

With respect to this clonotype: Given a much more abundant clone one base away, this may be a read error. This chain links TRBV4-1 with TRBJ2-6; tentatively, D is TRBD2 (6 bases). CDR1 MGHRA and CDR2 YSYEKL come from the germline V gene. The CDR3 has 17 amino acids. The CDR3 DNA follows: TGCGCCAGCAGCCCCTATTCGTCAGGGACTGGGGCCAACGTCCTGGCTTTC. Its protein is CASSPYSSGTGANVLAF.

The V call is TRBV7-2, the J call TRBJ2-5; D call uncertain. This CDR3 has 14 residues. Germline CDR1 reads SGHTA; CDR2 reads FQGNSA. The V end lost 2 bases, the J end lost 2 bases, and 9 bases lay between the germline ends. The CDR3 loop is CASSLNPTQETQYF. For the CDR3, the DNA is TGTGCCAGCAGCTTAAATCCGACGCAAGAGACCCAGTACTTC.

The chain is built from TRBV6-5 and TRBJ2-5; the match to TRBD2 covers 12 bases. Germline lookup yields CDR1 MNHEY and CDR2 SVGAGI. V lost 6 bases, J lost 11 bases, and 7 bases stayed unmatched. This CDR3 contains 13 residues. CDR3 sequence: CASSSSGTSGQYF. The CDR3 nucleotides read TGTGCCAGCAGCTCAAGCGGGACTAGCGGGCAGTACTTC.

The chain is built from TRBV15 and TRBJ1-1; possible D gene TRBD1, 5 bases. The CDR3 totals 13 residues. CDR1 and CDR2 (germline): LNHNV, YYDKDF (reference sequence). V was trimmed by 3 bases and J by 1 base, leaving 6 bases between them. The CDR3 nucleotides are TGTGCCACCAGCAGCCAGGGGAACACTGAAGCTTTCTTT. Its translation is CATSSQGNTEAFF.

This clonotype was picked up a small number of times. This chain links TRBV2 with TRBJ2-1, with 8 nucleotides matching TRBD2. The CDR3 loop spans 15 amino acids. The germline gives CDR1 SNHLY, CDR2 FYNNEI. V was pared by 4 bases and J by 6 bases, with 8 bases of the junction left unmatched. CDR3 coding DNA: TGTGCCAGCAGTGTCCAGGGACTAGGGTCCAATGAGCAGTTCTTC. Protein sequence: CASSVQGLGSNEQFF.

This clonotype was seen a single time. CDR3 nucleotide sequence: TGTGCCATCAGTGGAGTGACTAGCGGATACAATGAGCAGTACTTC. Its translation is CAISGVTSGYNEQYF. This chain joins TRBV10-3 and TRBJ2-1; 9 bases fit TRBD2. The DNA matches TRBJ2-7 better at its end, which makes the J call doubtful. The CDR3 length is 15 residues. Germline V gene data show CDR1 as ENHRY and CDR2 as SYGVKD.

V is TRBV7-2 and J is TRBJ1-2; the D gene is possibly TRBD1 (6 bases). V was pared by 3 bases and J by 3 bases, with 8 bases between. The CDR3 extends over 13 amino acids. CDR1 and CDR2 from the germline V gene are SGHTA and FQGNSA. The CDR3 protein is CASSFTGHYGYTF. The CDR3, as DNA: TGTGCCAGCAGCTTCACAGGGCACTATGGCTACACCTTC.

V and J are TRBV9 and TRBJ2-2; 7 nucleotides agree with TRBD2. J lost 5 bases, V lost 4 bases, and 8 bases had no gene match. CDR1 SGDLS and CDR2 YYNGEE come from the germline V gene. The CDR3 covers 15 residues. The CDR3 DNA follows: TGTGCCAGCAGCCGACGGACTAGTTGGACCGGGGAGCTGTTTTTT. It is translated as CASSRRTSWTGELFF.

The V gene is TRBV7-9, the J gene TRBJ2-7; D is ambiguous. Trimming stripped 4 bases from V and 5 bases from J, with 12 bases between. Germline CDR1 is SEHNR and CDR2 is FQNEAQ (reference sequence). This CDR3 region has 13 residues. Here the CDR3 reads CASSSTLLDEQYF. The CDR3 nucleotides read TGTGCCAGCAGCTCGACTCTTTTGGACGAGCAGTACTTC.

The chain uses TRBV5-8 and TRBJ2-1; D unresolved. Germline V gene sequence: CDR1 SGHTS, CDR2 YDEGEE. V was trimmed by 0 bases and J by 2 bases, leaving 12 bases between them. The CDR3 extends over 16 amino acids. CDR3 coding DNA: TGTGCCAGCAGCTTGGAGGGCAGTGCCCCCTACAATGAGCAGTTCTTC. This gives the protein CASSLEGSAPYNEQFF.

The chain links TRBV5-1 to TRBJ2-4; 9 positions match TRBD2. Germline values: CDR1 SGHRS, CDR2 YFSETQ. The junction had 13 bases not matched to a gene; V was cut back by 0 bases and J by 0 bases. The CDR3 is 20 amino acids. The CDR3 DNA follows: TGCGCCAGCAGCTTGGCGTCTAGCGGGAATCTCGGCTTAGCCAAAAACATTCAGTACTTC. This codes for CASSLASSGNLGLAKNIQYF.

The chain recombines TRBV9 with TRBJ2-5; D unclear. Germline lookup yields CDR1 SGDLS and CDR2 YYNGEE. Trimming removed 0 bases from V and 2 bases from J, with 11 bases in between. CDR3 length: 15 amino acids. CDR3 sequence: CASSVGPHRQETQYF. The CDR3 nucleotides are TGTGCCAGCAGCGTAGGTCCCCATAGGCAAGAGACCCAGTACTTC. Using reference TRBV9 and TRBJ2-5 for the parts outside the CDR3, the full variable domain is DSGVTQTPKHLITATGQRVTLRCSPRSGDLSVYWYQQSLDQGLQFLIQYYNGEERAKGNILERFSAQQFPDLHSELNLSSLELGDSALYFCASSVGPHRQETQYFGPGTRLLVL.

This clonotype was detected only once. The chain links TRBV30 to TRBJ2-3; TRBD2 aligns across 13 bases. Germline CDR1 reads GTSNPN; CDR2 reads SVGIG (reference sequence). The CDR3 consists of 16 residues. The ends lost 4 bases at V and 4 bases at J; junction bases unmatched: 8. CDR3 residues: CAWTRTSGSNPDTQYF. CDR3 sequence (DNA): TGTGCCTGGACCAGGACTAGCGGGAGTAACCCAGATACGCAGTATTTT.

The chain recombines TRBV27 with TRBJ2-5, with TRBD1 identical over 10 bases. The J call could be wrong; TRBJ2-7 is a better fit for the DNA end. This CDR3 spans 15 amino acids. Per the germline V gene, CDR1 is MNHEY and CDR2 is SMNVEV (reference sequence). The CDR3 spells CASSDRGLFSYEQYF. The CDR3 DNA reads TGTGCCAGCAGTGACAGGGGGCTATTCTCCTACGAGCAGTACTTC.

This clonotype was observed a handful of times. J is TRBJ2-2 and V is TRBV6-1; tentative D call: TRBD2 (6 bases). V lost 0 bases and J 6 bases, leaving 11 bases between the germline ends. CDR3 length equals 15 residues. The germline CDR1 and CDR2 sequences are MNHNS and SASEGT. CDR3 sequence: CASSEAWLASGELFF. In nucleotides, the CDR3 is TGTGCCAGCAGTGAAGCGTGGCTAGCGTCCGGGGAGCTGTTTTTT.

This chain joins TRBV12-5 and TRBJ2-5; no clear D. CDR1 is LGHNT and CDR2 is FRNRAP in the germline V gene. The V gene lost 3 bases and the J gene lost 11 bases, with 13 bases spanning the gap. The CDR3 length is 12 residues. The CDR3 nucleotides read TGTGCTAGTGGTTTCCGGATAGATGAGCAGTACTTC. This encodes CASGFRIDEQYF. Full variable domain (remainder filled in from reference TRBV12-5 and TRBJ2-5): DARVTQTPRHKVTEMGQEVTMRCQPILGHNTVFWYRQTMMQGLELLAYFRNRAPLDDSGMPKDRFSAEMPDATLATLKIQPSEPRDSAVYFCASGFRIDEQYFGPGTRLLVL.